This T cell receptor (beta chain) was profiled in a study of tumor-infiltrating lymphocytes in primary liver carcinoma. Study overall: Aged between 30 and 69 years, the patients were men and women.

About this clonotype: What it binds is unknown. A read error may produce the germline difference seen at one junction end.

The CDR3 extends over 15 amino acids. From germline, CDR1 is GTSNPN and CDR2 SVGIG (reference sequence). cDNA specific to TCR beta was made from 450 to 650 ng of total RNA, with a constant-region primer employed for priming. Three rounds of nested multiplex PCR with slightly modified ARM-PCR produced TCR beta libraries. Running 10 cycles apiece, the first two PCR rounds relied on TRBV1-TRBV30 forward primers together with a C-beta reverse primer. TCRdb called the multiplex PCR reads again in MiXCR, with one record for every CDR3 protein. Of about 74,000 distinct CDR3 sequences in the sample, more than 60% were seen once. Taking 20-30 mg of unsorted bulk tissue, the authors co-extracted RNA and DNA. In every tumor sample, viable tumor cells made up over 80%. Study outcomes and limitations: Tumors carried a top-250-clone fraction significantly exceeding that of blood (p = 0.039).

The clonotype originates from a man between 40 and 49 years old with primary liver carcinoma and hepatitis B virus infection. V is TRBV30 and J is TRBJ1-1, with D maybe TRBD1 (6 bases). The sequencing sample was made of liver tumor tissue from sampling region 4. Described subset: tumor region T4, right-lateral pole. CDR3 bases: TGTGCCTGGAGTATGGGAGGGACACCGAACAATGAAGCTTTCTTT. This encodes CAWSMGGTPNNEAFF.